This entry is about one T cell receptor (beta chain). The entry originates in a study of blood T cell repertoires in COVID-19. In the study overall: Researchers got acute and convalescent COVID-19 samples from the United States, Italy and Spain.

In the authors' workflow: Estimation of nucleated cell counts was performed using reference gene primer amplification. TCRdb keeps only in-frame clones here, not all; method: immunoSEQ multiplex PCR. That table gives V, J and clone size, and the DNA gave D and trimming. Seen here are some 150,000 clones, 80% to 90% observed once, and the top ten hold roughly 11%. The sequence was collected from a woman aged 80 or over with acute or convalescent COVID-19. Sequencing was performed on peripheral blood.

CDR3 sequence (DNA): TGTGCCAGCAGCGTAGTGGGACAGGGTAATGAAAAACTGTTTTTT. Its protein product is CASSVVGQGNEKLFF. The gene calls are TRBV9 and TRBJ1-4; 9 positions match TRBD1. V dropped 0 bases and J dropped 4; count of bases not matched to a gene: 1. This CDR3 region has 15 residues. Germline CDR1 reads SGDLS; CDR2 reads YYNGEE. The full variable domain, completed using reference TRBV9 and TRBJ1-4, is DSGVTQTPKHLITATGQRVTLRCSPRSGDLSVYWYQQSLDQGLQFLIQYYNGEERAKGNILERFSAQQFPDLHSELNLSSLELGDSALYFCASSVVGQGNEKLFFGSGTQLSVL.